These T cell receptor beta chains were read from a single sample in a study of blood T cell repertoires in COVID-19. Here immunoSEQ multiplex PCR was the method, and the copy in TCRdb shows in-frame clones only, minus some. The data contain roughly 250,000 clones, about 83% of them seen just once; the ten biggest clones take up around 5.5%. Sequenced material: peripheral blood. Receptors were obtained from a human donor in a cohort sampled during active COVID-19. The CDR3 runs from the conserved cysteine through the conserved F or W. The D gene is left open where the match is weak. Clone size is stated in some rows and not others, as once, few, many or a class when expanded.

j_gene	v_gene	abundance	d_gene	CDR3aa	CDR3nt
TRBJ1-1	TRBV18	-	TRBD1	CASSPPSGGNTEAFF	TGTGCCAGCTCACCACCATCAGGGGGGAACACTGAAGCTTTCTTT
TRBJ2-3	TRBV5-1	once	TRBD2	CASSLGGGATDTQYF	TGCGCCAGCAGCTTGGGCGGGGGGGCCACAGATACGCAGTATTTT
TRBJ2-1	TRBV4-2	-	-	CASSQDRVSYNEQFF	TGTGCCAGCAGCCAAGACAGGGTTTCGTACAATGAGCAGTTCTTC
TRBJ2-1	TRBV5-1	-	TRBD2	CASSLAPLAADYNEQFF	TGCGCCAGCAGCTTGGCCCCTCTAGCGGCCGACTACAATGAGCAGTTCTTC
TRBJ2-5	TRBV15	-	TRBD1	CATSRGTGQGETQYF	TGTGCCACCAGCAGAGGAACCGGACAGGGGGAGACCCAGTACTTC
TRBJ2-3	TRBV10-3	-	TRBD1	CAISGQGSGDTQYF	TGTGCCATCAGCGGACAGGGGTCAGGGGATACGCAGTATTTT
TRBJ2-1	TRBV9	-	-	CASSESEQRGLSYNEQFF	TGTGCCAGCAGCGAAAGTGAGCAGCGAGGCCTCTCCTACAATGAGCAGTTCTTC
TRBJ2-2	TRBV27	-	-	CASSFRPPASTAYTGELFF	TGTGCCAGCAGTTTCCGCCCCCCCGCCTCAACAGCTTACACCGGGGAGCTGTTTTTT
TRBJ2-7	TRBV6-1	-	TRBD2	CASSEITSGTYEQYF	TGTGCCAGCAGTGAAATTACTAGCGGGACATACGAGCAGTACTTC
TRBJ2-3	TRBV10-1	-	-	CASSQTGHGEADTQYF	TGCGCCAGCAGTCAAACGGGACACGGAGAAGCAGATACGCAGTATTTT
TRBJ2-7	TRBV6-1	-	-	CASSEGTSYEQYF	TGTGCCAGCAGTGAGGGGACTTCCTACGAGCAGTACTTC
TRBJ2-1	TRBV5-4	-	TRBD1	CASSPGQDSYNEQFF	TGTGCCAGCAGCCCGGGACAGGACTCCTACAATGAGCAGTTCTTC
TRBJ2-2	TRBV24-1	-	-	CATSDLPRTGELFF	TGTGCCACCAGTGATTTGCCTCGTACCGGGGAGCTGTTTTTT
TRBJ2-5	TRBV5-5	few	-	CASSLADQETQYF	TGTGCCAGCAGCCTGGCAGACCAAGAGACCCAGTACTTC
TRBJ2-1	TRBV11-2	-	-	CASSLLTPSYNEQFF	TGTGCCAGCAGCTTATTGACTCCCTCCTACAATGAGCAGTTCTTC
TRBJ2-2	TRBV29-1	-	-	CSVGGGTGELFF	TGCAGCGTTGGAGGGGGTACCGGGGAGCTGTTTTTT
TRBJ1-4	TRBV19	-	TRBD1	CASRSDRGREKLFF	TGTGCCAGTAGATCTGACAGGGGGCGTGAAAAACTGTTTTTT
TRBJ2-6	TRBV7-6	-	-	CASSYDSSGANVLTF	TGTGCCAGCAGCTACGACAGCTCTGGGGCCAACGTCCTGACTTTC
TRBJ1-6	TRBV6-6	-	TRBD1	CASSYAGTDSPLHF	TGTGCCAGCAGTTACGCCGGGACAGATTCACCCCTCCACTTT
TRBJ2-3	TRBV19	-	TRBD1	CASQTGGTDTQYF	TGTGCCAGTCAGACAGGGGGCACAGATACGCAGTATTTT
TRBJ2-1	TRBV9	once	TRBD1	CASSTRTGLNEQFF	TGTGCCAGCAGCACCCGGACAGGCCTCAATGAGCAGTTCTTC
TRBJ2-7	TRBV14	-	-	CASSQSLGGFNYEQYF	TGTGCCAGCAGCCAATCCCTTGGCGGTTTTAACTACGAGCAGTACTTC
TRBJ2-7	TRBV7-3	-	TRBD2	CASSPGLNYEQYF	TGTGCCAGCAGCCCGGGACTAAACTACGAGCAGTACTTC
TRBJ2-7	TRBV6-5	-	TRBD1	CASWRRQGAGNEQYF	TGTGCCAGCTGGCGGCGACAGGGGGCTGGGAACGAGCAGTACTTC
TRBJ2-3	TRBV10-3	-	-	CAISEIRLGTDTQYF	TGTGCCATCAGTGAAATACGGTTGGGCACAGATACGCAGTATTTT
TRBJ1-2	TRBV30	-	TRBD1	CAWKRTGTSRYTF	TGTGCCTGGAAGCGGACAGGGACTTCTCGCTACACCTTC
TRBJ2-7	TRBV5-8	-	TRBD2	CASSLGLARPYEQYF	TGTGCCAGCAGCCTGGGACTAGCGAGACCCTACGAGCAGTACTTC
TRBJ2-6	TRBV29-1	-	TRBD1	CSVGSQGAPGANVLTF	TGCAGCGTTGGTAGTCAGGGGGCACCCGGGGCCAACGTCCTGACTTTC
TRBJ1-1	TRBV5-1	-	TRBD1	CASRRGQGAFDTEAFF	TGCGCCAGCAGACGCGGACAGGGGGCTTTCGACACTGAAGCTTTCTTT
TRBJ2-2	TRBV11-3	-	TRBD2	CASSVTSGRGTGELFF	TGTGCCAGCAGCGTAACTAGCGGGCGGGGGACCGGGGAGCTGTTTTTT
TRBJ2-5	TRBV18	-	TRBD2	CASSPFIAGGSQETQYF	TGTGCCAGCTCACCCTTTATAGCGGGGGGCTCCCAAGAGACCCAGTACTTC
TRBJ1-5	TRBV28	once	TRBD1	CASSQGVQPQHF	TGTGCCAGCAGCCAGGGGGTCCAGCCCCAGCATTTT
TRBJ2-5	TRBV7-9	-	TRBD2	CASSPGTSAQETQYF	TGTGCCAGCAGCCCCGGGACTAGCGCTCAAGAGACCCAGTACTTC
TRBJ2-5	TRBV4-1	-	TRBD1	CASSQDPMGTGGETQYF	TGCGCCAGCAGCCAAGATCCGATGGGGACAGGGGGCGAGACCCAGTACTTC
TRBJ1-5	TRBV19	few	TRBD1	CASSSHDRGGNQPQHF	TGTGCCAGTAGCTCCCATGACAGGGGTGGGAATCAGCCCCAGCATTTT
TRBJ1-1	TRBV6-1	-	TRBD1	CASSEGQGYRTEAFF	TGTGCCAGCAGTGAAGGACAGGGGTATCGCACTGAAGCTTTCTTT
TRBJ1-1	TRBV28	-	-	CASGPTGFTEAFF	TGTGCCAGCGGTCCTACAGGGTTCACTGAAGCTTTCTTT
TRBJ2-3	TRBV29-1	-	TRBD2	CSVVGTSGSDTQYF	TGCAGCGTTGTCGGGACTAGCGGGTCAGATACGCAGTATTTT
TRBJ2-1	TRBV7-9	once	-	CASSSGDVDEQFF	TGTGCCAGCAGCTCGGGAGATGTCGATGAGCAGTTCTTC
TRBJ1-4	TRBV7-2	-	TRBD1	CASRQGQGSGEKLFF	TGTGCCAGCAGGCAAGGACAGGGGAGTGGCGAAAAACTGTTTTTT
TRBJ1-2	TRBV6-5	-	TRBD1	CASVRGPDYGYTF	TGTGCCAGCGTCAGGGGGCCGGACTATGGCTACACCTTC
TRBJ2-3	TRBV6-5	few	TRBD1	CASLGQSITDTQYF	TGTGCCAGCCTGGGACAGTCCATCACAGATACGCAGTATTTT
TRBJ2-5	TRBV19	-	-	CASSIGPGRRRYQETQYF	TGTGCCAGTAGTATAGGTCCGGGGAGGCGGAGGTACCAAGAGACCCAGTACTTC
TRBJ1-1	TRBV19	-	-	CASSIRSTEAFF	TGTGCCAGTAGTATTAGAAGCACTGAAGCTTTCTTT
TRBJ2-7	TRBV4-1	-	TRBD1	CASSQAGVDRGRYEQYF	TGCGCCAGCAGCCAAGCAGGGGTGGACAGGGGCCGCTACGAGCAGTACTTC
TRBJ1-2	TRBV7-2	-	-	CASSLAGRQGGYTF	TGTGCCAGCAGCTTAGCGGGCAGGCAGGGCGGCTACACCTTC
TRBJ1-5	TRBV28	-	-	CASSGREGFWSNQPQHF	TGTGCCAGCAGTGGCAGGGAAGGTTTTTGGAGCAATCAGCCCCAGCATTTT
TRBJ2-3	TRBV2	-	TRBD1	CASRRDRGRGDTQYF	TGTGCCAGCAGACGCGACAGGGGGCGCGGAGATACGCAGTATTTT
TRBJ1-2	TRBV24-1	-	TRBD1	CATRGGQGGYTF	TGTGCCACCAGGGGGGGACAGGGCGGCTACACCTTC
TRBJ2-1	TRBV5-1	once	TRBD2	CASSFKLAGVDNEQFF	TGCGCCAGCAGCTTCAAACTAGCGGGTGTGGACAATGAGCAGTTCTTC
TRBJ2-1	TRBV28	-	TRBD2	CASTGGDSGYYNEQFF	TGTGCCAGCACGGGAGGGGATAGCGGTTACTACAATGAGCAGTTCTTC
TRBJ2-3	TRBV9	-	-	CASSENEDTQYF	TGTGCCAGCAGCGAGAACGAGGATACGCAGTATTTT
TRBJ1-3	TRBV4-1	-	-	CASSQDLSGNTIYF	TGCGCCAGCAGCCAAGATCTTTCCGGAAACACCATATATTTT
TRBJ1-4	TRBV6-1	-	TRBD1	CASSEGPQGGKLFF	TGTGCCAGCAGTGAGGGCCCTCAGGGGGGAAAACTGTTTTTT
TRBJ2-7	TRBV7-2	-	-	CASSLDRNEQYF	TGTGCCAGCAGCTTGGACAGAAACGAGCAGTACTTC